This TCR beta chain derives from a study of T cell responses to AZD1222 COVID-19 vaccine. Some second doses came at about 4 weeks and others at about 12 weeks; these were pooled. The CDR3 sequence is 12 residues long. The germline V gene has CDR1 SEHNR and CDR2 FQNEAQ (reference sequence). The V and J ends lost 5 bases and 4 bases respectively, with 9 bases between them. Using immunoSEQ multiplex PCR, the repertoire was profiled, and TCRdb retains in-frame clones only, with some absent. The top ten clones hold 4.5% to 6% of a sample with about 100,000 clones, about 90% of them seen once. The sequence came from an adult who received the AZD1222 COVID-19 vaccine. The chain joins TRBV7-9 to TRBJ2-7; D gene ambiguous. The sequences come from peripheral blood, collected 28 days after the second AZD1222 dose. The CDR3 bases are TGTGCCAGCAGCCCCCGTCCGTACGAGCAGTACTTC. Residues: CASSPRPYEQYF.